These 19 T cell receptor beta chains came from one sample sequenced in a study of T cell responses to AZD1222 COVID-19 vaccine. Profiling relied on immunoSEQ multiplex PCR, and the TCRdb table lists in-frame clones only, not all of them. The sample consists of around 110,000 clones, about 90% of them appearing once. The starting material was peripheral blood, obtained on day 0 of AZD1222 vaccination. The receptor set was obtained from an adult in good health.

This clone turned up a few times. The V call is TRBV27, the J call TRBJ1-6, with a tentative D call TRBD1 (5 bases). In germline, CDR1 is MNHEY, CDR2 SMNVEV (reference sequence). V dropped 1 base and J dropped 9 bases, with 13 bases sitting between them. The CDR3 has 15 residues. CDR3 region: CASSLYAGHGSPLHF. In DNA form, the CDR3 reads TGTGCCAGCAGTTTATACGCAGGGCACGGTTCACCCCTCCACTTT.

The chain recombines TRBV30 with TRBJ1-4, with a tentative D call TRBD1 (5 bases). The V end was cut by 5 bases, the J end by 7 bases, with 14 bases between. This CDR3 is built from 13 residues. Germline V lookup: CDR1 GTSNPN, CDR2 SVGIG (reference sequence). The CDR3 sequence is CAWSRGGGEKLFF. DNA for the CDR3: TGTGCCTGGTCTCGGGGGGGAGGTGAAAAACTGTTTTTT.

V usage is TRBV5-4 and J usage is TRBJ1-5, with a possible D match to TRBD1 (5 bases). Trimming took 0 bases from V and 5 from J, leaving 12 bases between them. CDR3 length: 15 residues. Germline V gene lookup returns CDR1 SGHNT and CDR2 YYREEE (reference sequence). CDR3 sequence (DNA): TGTGCCAGCAGCTTGGACGGTCAGGGTGATCAGCCCCAGCATTTT. It encodes CASSLDGQGDQPQHF.

The rearrangement joins TRBV6-5 to TRBJ2-1; 9 bases agree with TRBD2. Germline CDR1 and CDR2: MNHEY and SVGAGI. The trim removed 5 bases at V and 9 bases at J, leaving 11 bases unmatched. This CDR3 has 15 amino acids. The CDR3 here is CASSTLVREGGEQFF. In DNA form, the CDR3 reads TGTGCCAGCAGTACCCTCGTGCGGGAGGGTGGTGAGCAGTTCTTC.

The gene calls are TRBV12-3 or TRBV12-4 and TRBJ2-7; 9 nucleotides line up with TRBD2. This CDR3 spans 12 amino acids. V shed 3 bases and J 7 bases; nucleotides not matched to a gene: 1. This CDR3 is CASSFGLAEQYF. The DNA of the CDR3 is TGTGCCAGCAGTTTCGGACTAGCGGAGCAGTACTTC.

The CDR3 sequence: CASSHGGGDYGYTF. The CDR3 DNA follows: TGTGCCAGCAGCCACGGCGGGGGCGACTATGGCTACACCTTC. The V gene is TRBV7-2, the J gene TRBJ1-2; D perhaps matches TRBD1 (6 bases). V lost 5 bases to trimming and J lost 3 bases, with 13 bases between them. This CDR3 is 14 amino acids long. From germline, CDR1 is SGHTA and CDR2 FQGNSA.

This chain links TRBV19 with TRBJ2-7; no clear D. The V and J ends lost 3 bases and 4 bases respectively, with 10 bases between them. The V gene's germline CDR1 is LNHDA and CDR2 SQIVND (reference sequence). This CDR3 comprises 13 residues. CDR3 amino acids: CASSIRYQYEQYF. The CDR3 DNA sequence: TGTGCCAGTAGTATCCGTTACCAATACGAGCAGTACTTC.

The chain carries TRBV6-5 and TRBJ2-7; D is perhaps TRBD1 or TRBD2 (6 bases each). V was clipped by 6 bases and J by 7 bases, with 13 bases between them. The CDR3 extends over 12 amino acids. The germline V gene encodes CDR1 MNHEY and CDR2 SVGAGI. The CDR3 region is CASSLLGGEQYF. The CDR3 region has the DNA TGTGCCAGCAGCCTACTAGGGGGGGAGCAGTACTTC.

The chain carries TRBV5-6 and TRBJ1-2; 7 bases fit TRBD1. Germline loops: CDR1 SGHDT, CDR2 YYEEEE. This CDR3 has 14 amino acids. V was clipped by 0 bases and J by 3 bases; unmatched bases: 2. CDR3 DNA: TGTGCCAGCAGCTTGGCCGGGACAGACTATGGCTACACCTTC. Its translation is CASSLAGTDYGYTF. The full variable domain, with the rest looked up from reference TRBV5-6 and TRBJ1-2, is DAGVTQSPTHLIKTRGQQVTLRCSPKSGHDTVSWYQQALGQGPQFIFQYYEEEERQRGNFPDRFSGHQFPNYSSELNVNALLLGDSALYLCASSLAGTDYGYTFGSGTRLTVV.

The count of this clone is one. The chain employs TRBV6-5 and TRBJ2-7, with 8 nucleotides matching TRBD2. After removal of 5 bases from V and 0 bases from J, the junction contained 3 bases not matched to a gene. Germline CDR1 MNHEY, CDR2 SVGAGI. The CDR3 has 14 amino acids. CDR3 coding DNA: TGTGCCAGCAGTCAGCGGGGGAACTCCTACGAGCAGTACTTC. Translation: CASSQRGNSYEQYF.

CDR3 residues: CATGAENTGELFF. In DNA form, the CDR3 reads TGTGCCACCGGGGCAGAGAACACCGGGGAGCTGTTTTTT. The chain couples TRBV2 to TRBJ2-2; D is tentatively TRBD1 or TRBD2 (5 bases each). Looked up from germline, CDR1 is SNHLY and CDR2 is FYNNEI. The CDR3 totals 13 residues. Trimming removed 10 bases at V and 1 base at J, with 10 bases between.

The table lists this clone with a count of one. V and J are TRBV15 and TRBJ1-4; D might be TRBD1 (5 bases). Per germline, CDR1 LNHNV and CDR2 YYDKDF (reference sequence). This CDR3 is 15 amino acids long. Trimming cost V 0 bases and J 14 bases, with 19 bases left between them. CDR3 in amino acids: CATSRDLGAMGPLFF. As DNA, the CDR3 is TGTGCCACCAGCAGAGATCTTGGGGCGATGGGGCCGCTGTTTTTT.

This clone occurred a few times. The V call is TRBV3-1 (or the pseudogene TRBV3-2), the J call TRBJ2-7; D not certain. Germline-derived CDR1 and CDR2 are LGHDT and YNNKEL (reference sequence). The CDR3 has 14 amino acids. Trimming left V 0 bases short and J 1 base short, with 7 bases between. CDR3 DNA: TGTGCCAGCAGCCAAGATCCACAGTCCTACGAGCAGTACTTC. Its protein is CASSQDPQSYEQYF.

The chain links TRBV28 to TRBJ1-2; D call uncertain. CDR3 length: 13 amino acids. Germline CDR1 and CDR2: MDHEN and SYDVKM. V was cut by 8 bases and J by 5 bases, with 15 bases left in between. CDR3 loop: CASQTTLRYGYTF. Written as DNA, the CDR3 is TGTGCCAGCCAAACCACTCTCAGATATGGCTACACCTTC.

The V and J genes are TRBV4-1 and TRBJ2-2; 8 bases map to TRBD2. Germline loops: CDR1 MGHRA, CDR2 YSYEKL. Trimming cost V 4 bases and J 1 base; bases outside gene matches: 8. This CDR3 is built from 17 residues. Written as DNA, the CDR3 is TGCGCCAGCAGCCGTACATGGGCGGGGGGGAACACCGGGGAGCTGTTTTTT. Residues: CASSRTWAGGNTGELFF.

The genes are TRBV18 and TRBJ1-2, with D unclear. This CDR3 has 12 residues. Germline CDR1 and CDR2: KGHSH and LQKENI. V was clipped by 5 bases and J by 5 bases, with 9 bases between them. The CDR3 is CASSSPVYGYTF. The CDR3 nucleotides read TGTGCCAGCTCATCTCCGGTTTATGGCTACACCTTC.

The chain is built from TRBV13 and TRBJ2-7; D possibly corresponds to TRBD1 (5 bases). The V gene lost 4 bases and the J gene lost 3 bases, with 10 bases spanning the gap. Germline V gene sequence: CDR1 PRHDT, CDR2 FYEKMQ (reference sequence). The CDR3 has 13 amino acids. The CDR3 loop reads CASSYLTDYEQYF. CDR3 bases: TGTGCCAGCAGCTATCTGACAGACTACGAGCAGTACTTC.

The rearrangement joins TRBV28 to TRBJ2-7; TRBD2 matches at 9 bases. Germline assignment: CDR1 MDHEN and CDR2 SYDVKM. The CDR3 contains 13 residues. Unmatched junction bases numbered 6, after V lost 8 bases and J lost 4 bases. The DNA for the CDR3 is TGTGCCAGCTACGGGCTAGCGGGGTACGAGCAGTACTTC. Translation gives CASYGLAGYEQYF.

The chain couples TRBV5-6 to TRBJ2-3, with D possibly being TRBD1 or TRBD2 (6 bases each). The CDR3 is made up of 19 amino acids. Trimming removed 3 bases from V and 5 bases from J, with 28 bases in between. CDR1 and CDR2 (germline): SGHDT, YYEEEE. The chain's CDR3 is CASSYRKTGILGGRDTQYF. Written as DNA, the CDR3 is TGTGCCAGCAGCTATCGTAAAACAGGGATTCTGGGAGGTAGAGATACGCAGTATTTT.